The 2 T cell receptor beta chains below were found in one sample sequenced in a study of T-cell reconstitution after alpha-beta-depleted transplantation in children. Unique molecular identifiers tagged the TCRbeta library. TCRdb re-derived calls from the PCR reads in MiXCR, one entry per CDR3 protein. The sample shows a few hundred thousand distinct CDR3 sequences, around 9.9% of them seen only once. The source was PBMCs from the stem cell graft donor, collected from the stem cell graft. These receptor sequences come from a human donor who donated a stem cell graft to a child with acute myeloid leukemia.

This chain joins TRBV6-5 and TRBJ2-7, with D maybe TRBD1 (5 bases). This CDR3 has 15 amino acids. V was shortened by 5 bases and J by 2 bases, with 16 bases between the two germline ends. The germline V gene has CDR1 MNHEY and CDR2 SVGAGI. The CDR3 reads CASSPSRGLAYEQYV. CDR3 DNA sequence: TGTGCCAGCAGTCCCAGTAGGGGTCTGGCCTACGAGCAGTACGTC.

This clonotype was observed a handful of times. The chain combines TRBV20-1 with TRBJ2-5; D call uncertain. Trimming took 1 base from V and 2 from J, leaving 8 bases between them. Germline V lookup: CDR1 DFQATT, CDR2 SNEGSKA (reference sequence). This CDR3 is 13 amino acids long. CDR3 nucleotide sequence: TGCAGTGCTAGAGTCGTGGGACAAGAGACCCAGTACTTC. This codes for CSARVVGQETQYF.